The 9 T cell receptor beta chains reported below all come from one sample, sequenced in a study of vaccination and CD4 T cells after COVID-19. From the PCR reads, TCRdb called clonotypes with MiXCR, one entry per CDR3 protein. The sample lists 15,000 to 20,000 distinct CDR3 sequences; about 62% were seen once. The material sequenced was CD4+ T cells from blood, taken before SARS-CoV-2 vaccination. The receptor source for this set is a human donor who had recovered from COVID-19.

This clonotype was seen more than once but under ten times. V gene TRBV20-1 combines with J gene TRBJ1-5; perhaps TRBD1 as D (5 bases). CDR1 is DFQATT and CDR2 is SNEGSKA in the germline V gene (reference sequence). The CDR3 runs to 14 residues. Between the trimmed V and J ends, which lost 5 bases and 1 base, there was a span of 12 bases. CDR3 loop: CSAGGTASNQPQHF. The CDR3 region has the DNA TGCAGTGCTGGGGGGACGGCAAGCAATCAGCCCCAGCATTTT.

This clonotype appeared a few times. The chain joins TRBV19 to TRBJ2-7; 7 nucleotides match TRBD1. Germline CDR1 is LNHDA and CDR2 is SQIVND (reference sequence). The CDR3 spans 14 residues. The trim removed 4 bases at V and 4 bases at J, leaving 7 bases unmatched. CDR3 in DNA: TGTGCCAGTAGTAGTTCAGGGGGAAGATACGAGCAGTACTTC. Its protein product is CASSSSGGRYEQYF.

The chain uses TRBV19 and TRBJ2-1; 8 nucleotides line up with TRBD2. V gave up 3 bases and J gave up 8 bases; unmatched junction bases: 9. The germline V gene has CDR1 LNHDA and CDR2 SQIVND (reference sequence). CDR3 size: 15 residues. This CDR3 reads CASSISSGWGDEQFF. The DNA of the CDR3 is TGTGCCAGTAGTATTTCTAGCGGGTGGGGCGATGAGCAGTTCTTC.

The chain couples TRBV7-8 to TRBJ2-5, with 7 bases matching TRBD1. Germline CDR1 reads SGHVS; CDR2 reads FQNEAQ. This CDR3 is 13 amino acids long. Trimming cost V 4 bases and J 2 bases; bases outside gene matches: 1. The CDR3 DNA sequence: TGTGCCAGCAGCTGGGGACAGCAAGAGACCCAGTACTTC. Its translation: CASSWGQQETQYF.

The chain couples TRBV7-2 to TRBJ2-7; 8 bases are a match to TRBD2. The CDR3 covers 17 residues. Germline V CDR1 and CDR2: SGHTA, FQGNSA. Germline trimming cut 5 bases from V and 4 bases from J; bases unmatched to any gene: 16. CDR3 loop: CASSPRGGGRSVYEQYF. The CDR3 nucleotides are TGTGCCAGCAGCCCCCGGGGCGGGGGGCGCAGTGTGTACGAGCAGTACTTC.

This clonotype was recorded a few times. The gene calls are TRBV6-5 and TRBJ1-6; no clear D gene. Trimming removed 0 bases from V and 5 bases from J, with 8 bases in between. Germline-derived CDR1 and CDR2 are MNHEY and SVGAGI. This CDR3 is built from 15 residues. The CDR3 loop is CASSYSFGDNSPLHF. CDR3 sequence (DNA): TGTGCCAGCAGTTACTCGTTTGGGGATAATTCACCCCTCCACTTT.

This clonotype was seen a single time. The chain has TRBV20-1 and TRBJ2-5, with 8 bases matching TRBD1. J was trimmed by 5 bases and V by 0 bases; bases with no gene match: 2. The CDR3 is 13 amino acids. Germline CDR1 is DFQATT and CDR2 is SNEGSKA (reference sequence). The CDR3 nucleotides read TGCAGTGCTAGAGACAGGGGGCGGGAGACCCAGTACTTC. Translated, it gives CSARDRGRETQYF.

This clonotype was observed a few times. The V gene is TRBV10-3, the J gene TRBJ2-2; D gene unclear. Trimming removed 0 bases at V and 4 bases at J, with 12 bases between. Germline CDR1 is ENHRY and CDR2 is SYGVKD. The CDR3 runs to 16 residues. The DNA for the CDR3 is TGTGCCATCAGTGAGTCGAAAGGCCAAGCCACCGGGGAGCTGTTTTTT. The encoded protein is CAISESKGQATGELFF.

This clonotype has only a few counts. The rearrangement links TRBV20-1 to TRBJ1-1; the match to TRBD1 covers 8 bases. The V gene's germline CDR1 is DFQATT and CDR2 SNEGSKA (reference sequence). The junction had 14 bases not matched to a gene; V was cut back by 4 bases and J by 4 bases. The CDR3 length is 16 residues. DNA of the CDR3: TGCAGTGCTATCAACTCGCATAGGACAGGGCTCACTGAAGCTTTCTTT. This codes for CSAINSHRTGLTEAFF.